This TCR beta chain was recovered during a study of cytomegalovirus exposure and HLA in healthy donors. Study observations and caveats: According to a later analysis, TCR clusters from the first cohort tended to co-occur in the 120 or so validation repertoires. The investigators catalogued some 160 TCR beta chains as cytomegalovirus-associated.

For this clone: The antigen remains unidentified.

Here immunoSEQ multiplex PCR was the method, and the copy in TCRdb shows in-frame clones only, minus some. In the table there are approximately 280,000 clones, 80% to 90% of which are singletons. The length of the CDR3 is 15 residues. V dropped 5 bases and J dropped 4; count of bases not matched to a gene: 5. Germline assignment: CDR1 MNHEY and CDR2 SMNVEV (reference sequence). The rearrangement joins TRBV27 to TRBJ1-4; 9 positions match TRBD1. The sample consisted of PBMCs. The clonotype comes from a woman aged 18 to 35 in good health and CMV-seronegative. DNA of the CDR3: TGTGCCAGCAGTGCATGGACAGGGGTTAATGAAAAACTGTTTTTT. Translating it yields CASSAWTGVNEKLFF.